A single sample gave rise to the 19 T cell receptor beta chains below, sequenced in a study of CXCR3-negative and CXCR3-positive naive CD8 T cells. Study-wide results and limits: Against CXCR3-negative naive cells, CXCR3-positive naive cells showed more hydrophobic TRB CDR3s.

All TRB cDNA libraries came from 5' RACE performed with UMI labels. Reanalyzing the 5' RACE reads, TCRdb keeps one entry per CDR3 protein, without DNA. The sample data list nearly 110,000 distinct CDR3 sequences. No cognate antigen is known for these TCRs. Sequencing was done on a sample of naive CXCR3+ CD8+ T cells from blood. As to subset: CD45RO-CCR7+CD27+CD95- naive CD8+ T cells expressing CXCR3 (TNR3+). The source is a human donor in good health. Some clones in this sample may be carry-over from other donors' samples.

The chain combines TRBV15 with TRBJ1-1; TCRdb proposes TRBD1, but this gene call is untestable without DNA. The CDR3 totals 14 residues. Germline values: CDR1 LNHNV, CDR2 YYDKDF (reference sequence). CDR3: CATSTTGVATEAFF.

J is TRBJ2-2 and V is TRBV11-2; TCRdb selects TRBD2, and the lack of DNA leaves this call unchecked. This CDR3 region has 16 residues. Per the germline V gene, CDR1 is SGHAT and CDR2 is FQNNGV. The CDR3 region is CASRAPTSGGAGELFF.

This chain uses TRBV29-1 with TRBJ1-2. The germline V gene encodes CDR1 SQVTM and CDR2 ANQGSEA. The CDR3 totals 12 residues. CDR3 region: CSVELTDYGYTF. The complete variable domain, with remaining parts taken from reference TRBV29-1 and TRBJ1-2, reads SAVISQKPSRDICQRGTSLTIQCQVDSQVTMMFWYRQQPGQSLTLIATANQGSEATYESGFVIDKFPISRPNLTFSTLTVSNMSPEDSSIYLCSVELTDYGYTFGSGTRLTVV.

The chain has TRBV9 and TRBJ1-5. Germline V lookup: CDR1 SGDLS, CDR2 YYNGEE. This CDR3 is 14 amino acids long. The CDR3 here is CASSVSETNQPQHF.

V usage is TRBV7-6 and J usage is TRBJ2-1; the TCRdb D gene call, TRBD2, has no DNA to confirm it. Germline lookup yields CDR1 SGHVS and CDR2 FNYEAQ. The CDR3 sequence is 15 residues long. CDR3 loop: CASILSSGGNNEQFF. The whole variable domain, filled in from reference TRBV7-6 and TRBJ2-1, reads GAGVSQSPRYKVTKRGQDVALRCDPISGHVSLYWYRQALGQGPEFLTYFNYEAQQDKSGLPNDRFSAERPEGSISTLTIQRTEQRDSAMYRCASILSSGGNNEQFFGPGTRLTVL.

The chain combines TRBV12-3 or TRBV12-4 with TRBJ1-4; no DNA is available, so the TRBD1 call from TCRdb remains unchecked. The CDR3 consists of 14 residues. This chain's CDR3 is CASSQRTVNEKLFF.

This chain joins TRBV18 and TRBJ1-4; TCRdb picks TRBD1, but there is no DNA to check that call. CDR1 and CDR2 from the germline V gene are KGHSH and LQKENI. CDR3 length equals 15 residues. The CDR3 protein is CASSPTSGQGEKLFF.

The chain links TRBV7-3 to TRBJ2-1; TCRdb selects TRBD2, and the lack of DNA leaves this call unchecked. Per the germline V gene, CDR1 is SGHTA and CDR2 is FQGTGA. This CDR3 contains 16 residues. The CDR3 is CASSQGLAGFYNEQFF.

This CDR3 is CASSPGDSYEQYF. The V and J genes are TRBV7-9 and TRBJ2-7; TCRdb's assignment of TRBD1 cannot be checked, as there is no DNA. The CDR3 loop spans 13 amino acids. The germline V gene encodes CDR1 SEHNR and CDR2 FQNEAQ (reference sequence).

This sequence joins TRBV4-2 and TRBJ2-7; the D call of TRBD2 rests on TCRdb alone, since no DNA is present to check it. Germline values: CDR1 LGHNA, CDR2 YNFKEQ. The CDR3 length is 13 residues. The CDR3 sequence: CASSPWTSGEQYF.

The V call is TRBV11-3, the J call TRBJ1-2; TCRdb indicates TRBD1, and absent DNA this call remains unverified. The CDR3 has 13 amino acids. Germline V lookup: CDR1 SGHNT, CDR2 YENEEA. The CDR3 sequence: CASSLYREDGYTF.

The gene calls are TRBV6-5 and TRBJ2-1; TCRdb lists TRBD2, though no DNA is available to test this call. The germline gives CDR1 MNHEY, CDR2 SVGAGI. The CDR3 extends over 17 amino acids. The CDR3 loop reads CASSYTPAGVGYNEQFF.

V and J are TRBV29-1 and TRBJ2-1. The germline V gene has CDR1 SQVTM and CDR2 ANQGSEA. This CDR3 has 14 amino acids. CDR3 protein: CSVVVESSYNEQFF.

The chain is built from TRBV20-1 and TRBJ1-6; TCRdb returns TRBD1, unconfirmable since there is no DNA. The CDR3 runs to 17 residues. Germline CDR1 reads DFQATT; CDR2 reads SNEGSKA (reference sequence). CDR3 amino acids: CSAKPGQGSSYNSPLHF.

The CDR3 loop reads CASSAGGGELFF. The rearrangement joins TRBV7-7 to TRBJ2-2. The CDR3 sequence is 12 residues long. Germline loops: CDR1 SSHAT, CDR2 FNYEAQ (reference sequence).

This chain connects TRBV5-1 to TRBJ2-1; the TCRdb call, TRBD2, lacks DNA for checking. The CDR3 consists of 15 residues. CDR1 and CDR2 (germline): SGHRS, YFSETQ. CDR3 amino acids: CASRVSAGELYEQFF.

This chain's CDR3 is CASSQSGGGPQYEQYF. The genes are TRBV23-1 and TRBJ2-7; TCRdb names TRBD2, which stays unverified in the absence of DNA. TRBV23-1 is labeled an ORF, and its function is uncertain. This CDR3 is 16 amino acids long.

The chain joins TRBV7-9 to TRBJ2-1; no DNA is available, so the TRBD2 call from TCRdb remains unchecked. CDR3 length: 14 amino acids. Germline loops: CDR1 SEHNR, CDR2 FQNEAQ (reference sequence). The CDR3 loop is CASSPSELRNEQFF.

This chain uses TRBV11-3 with TRBJ2-1; TCRdb's D call of TRBD2 is untestable without DNA. The CDR3 covers 18 residues. Germline assignment: CDR1 SGHNT and CDR2 YENEEA. CDR3 in amino acids: CASSPWTSGDGPINEQFF.